This section outlines one T cell receptor beta chain sequence together with its context. Its matching antigen is unknown. The data were obtained in a study of cytomegalovirus exposure and HLA in healthy donors. General study findings and limits: First-cohort TCR clusters tended to co-occur in the 120 or so validation repertoires, a later analysis found. For most TCR sequences rarity was the rule, although some public TCRs occurred in many donors. Reportedly, diagnosis of cytomegalovirus status by the classifier showed high specificity and sensitivity.

Germline V gene lookup returns CDR1 GTSNPN and CDR2 SVGIG (reference sequence). The CDR3 is 14 amino acids. J was trimmed by 2 bases and V by 2 bases; bases with no gene match: 6. Assay used: immunoSEQ multiplex PCR; TCRdb lists only in-frame clones, some missing. The sample includes tens of thousands of clones, roughly 92% of them seen just once. The sample consisted of PBMCs. The chain carries TRBV30 and TRBJ2-7; 7 nucleotides agree with TRBD1. The clonotype originates from a woman aged 30 to 39 in good health and CMV-seropositive. This CDR3 is CAWSIQGFPYEQYF. CDR3 nucleotides: TGTGCCTGGAGTATACAGGGGTTCCCCTACGAGCAGTACTTC. The full variable domain, rest sourced from reference TRBV30 and TRBJ2-7, is SQTIHQWPATLVQPVGSPLSLECTVEGTSNPNLYWYRQAAGRGLQLLFYSVGIGQISSEVPQNLSASRPQDRQFILSSKKLLLSDSGFYLCAWSIQGFPYEQYFGPGTRLTVT.